The 23 T cell receptor beta chains listed next were all sequenced from one sample in a study of OX40 agonist ivuxolimab in advanced cancers. Repertoires were generated with immunoSEQ multiplex PCR, while TCRdb's copy carries only in-frame clones and drops some. Among 70,000 to 90,000 clones listed, 75% to 95% were seen once. Sequenced here: CD4+ or CD8+ T cells sorted from blood, sampled in a trial of the OX40 agonist ivuxolimab. The receptors originated from an adult with an advanced solid tumor such as melanoma, head and neck, liver or kidney cancer.

This clone was found a few times. The V and J genes are TRBV14 and TRBJ2-7; a weak D match, TRBD1 (6 bases). The CDR3 extends over 15 amino acids. The ends were cut back, 1 base at V and 3 bases at J, with 13 bases in the middle. Per the germline V gene, CDR1 is SGHDN and CDR2 is FVKESK. The CDR3 DNA reads TGTGCCAGCAGCCAAGGGCAGGGGAGTATCTACGAGCAGTACTTC. It specifies CASSQGQGSIYEQYF.

The chain combines TRBV9 with TRBJ2-3; 10 bases align to TRBD2. The CDR3 loop spans 15 amino acids. Germline CDR1 SGDLS, CDR2 YYNGEE. V shed 3 bases, J shed 1 base, and the junction held 2 bases outside the gene matches. The CDR3 DNA sequence: TGTGCCAGCAGCGCGAGCGGGAGGGGCACAGATACGCAGTATTTT. Protein sequence: CASSASGRGTDTQYF.

The chain combines TRBV30 with TRBJ2-1; 12 bases match TRBD2. The CDR3 covers 15 residues. Germline V gives CDR1 GTSNPN, CDR2 SVGIG (reference sequence). V lost 4 bases to trimming and J lost 10 bases; unmatched junction nucleotides: 11. The CDR3 sequence is CAWTPGLAGGEEQFF. In nucleotides, the CDR3 is TGTGCCTGGACTCCGGGGCTAGCGGGAGGGGAAGAGCAGTTCTTC.

The sample holds one count of this clone. V and J are TRBV2 and TRBJ1-5, with D uncertain. This CDR3 comprises 15 residues. V lost 10 bases, J lost 0 bases, and 16 bases lay in between. The germline V gene encodes CDR1 SNHLY and CDR2 FYNNEI. The CDR3 DNA reads as TGTGCCACCGAAGGCCACCCCGGTAGCAATCAGCCCCAGCATTTT. Protein product: CATEGHPGSNQPQHF.

The chain is built from TRBV30 and TRBJ1-5; D unclear. V shed 1 base and J shed 1 base, with 11 bases lying between them. This CDR3 has 15 residues. CDR1 and CDR2 (germline): GTSNPN, SVGIG (reference sequence). CDR3 sequence (DNA): TGTGCCTGGAGTGGGGAAAACTCGAGCAATCAGCCCCAGCATTTT. It encodes CAWSGENSSNQPQHF.

The chain links TRBV6-5 to TRBJ2-1; D uncertain. The CDR3 covers 16 residues. CDR1 is MNHEY and CDR2 is SVGAGI in the germline V gene. The V gene lost 2 bases and the J gene lost 3 bases, with 14 bases spanning the gap. CDR3 DNA: TGTGCCAGCAGTTACGACGACTTAACCCACTACAATGAGCAGTTCTTC. Residues: CASSYDDLTHYNEQFF.

This chain joins TRBV11-2 and TRBJ1-3; D may be TRBD1 (5 bases). V shed 5 bases and J shed 4 bases, with 15 bases lying between them. CDR1 SGHAT and CDR2 FQNNGV come from the germline V gene. CDR3 length: 15 amino acids. Here the CDR3 DNA reads TGTGCCAGCAGCCCCAACCAGGGTACCGGAAACACCATATATTTT. Encoded protein: CASSPNQGTGNTIYF.

This chain connects TRBV30 to TRBJ1-6; D gene ambiguous. The CDR3 is 14 residues long. The V end lost 0 bases, the J end lost 9 bases, and 12 bases lay between the germline ends. Germline values: CDR1 GTSNPN, CDR2 SVGIG (reference sequence). CDR3 DNA: TGTGCCTGGAGTGTAAAGTATCCGAGTTCACCCCTCCACTTT. Translating gives CAWSVKYPSSPLHF.

DNA for the CDR3: TGTGCCAGCAGTTACTCGGAGGGGGCAGTGGATGGCTACACCTTC. Amino acids: CASSYSEGAVDGYTF. V is TRBV6-6 and J is TRBJ1-2; 7 nucleotides line up with TRBD1. Germline loops: CDR1 MNHNY, CDR2 SVGAGI (reference sequence). The CDR3 consists of 15 residues. Trimming at V came to 0 bases and at J to 6 bases, leaving 7 bases not matched to a gene.

The chain recombines TRBV4-1 with TRBJ2-1, with 7 bases matching TRBD2. V lost 2 bases and J lost 6; bases outside the gene matches: 13. This CDR3 has 17 residues. Per the germline V gene, CDR1 is MGHRA and CDR2 is YSYEKL. DNA for the CDR3: TGCGCCAGCAGCCAACAACGAGCGGGGTTGCCGATCAATGAGCAGTTCTTC. It encodes CASSQQRAGLPINEQFF.

J is TRBJ2-7 and V is TRBV21-1; the table calls TRBD2, which could not be checked here. TRBV21-1 is a documented pseudogene. This CDR3 spans 14 amino acids. The DNA for the CDR3 is TGTGCCAGCAGCAAAACCCGCCCTCGGAGCGAGCAGTACTTC. As protein: CASSKTRPRSEQYF.

The gene calls are TRBV27 and TRBJ2-3, with 7 bases fitting TRBD1. V shed 8 bases, J shed 1 base, and the junction held 9 bases outside the gene matches. The V gene's germline CDR1 is MNHEY and CDR2 SMNVEV (reference sequence). The CDR3 spans 15 residues. CDR3 region: CASGLTGARTDTQYF. In nucleotides, the CDR3 is TGTGCCAGCGGCCTTACAGGGGCCCGCACAGATACGCAGTATTTT.

DNA of the CDR3: TGTGCCAGCAGTTACCAAGGGGCTTATGGCTACACCTTC. As protein: CASSYQGAYGYTF. The J gene is TRBJ1-2, the V gene TRBV6-5; D possibly corresponds to TRBD1 (5 bases). There are 13 residues in the CDR3. The V end lost 2 bases, the J end lost 5 bases, and 9 bases lay between the germline ends. Looked up from germline, CDR1 is MNHEY and CDR2 is SVGAGI.

The gene calls are TRBV7-9 and TRBJ1-1; no clear D. The CDR3 sequence is 16 residues long. The germline CDR1 and CDR2 sequences are SEHNR and FQNEAQ (reference sequence). The V end was cut by 1 base, the J end by 1 base, with 13 bases between. The CDR3 loop is CASSLEVGDPNTEAFF. The CDR3, as DNA: TGTGCCAGCAGCTTAGAGGTCGGCGACCCGAACACTGAAGCTTTCTTT.

This chain links TRBV6-5 with TRBJ2-1; D call uncertain. Germline assignment: CDR1 MNHEY and CDR2 SVGAGI. The V and J ends lost 6 bases and 8 bases respectively, with 14 bases between them. The CDR3 is 13 amino acids. The CDR3 DNA sequence: TGTGCCAGCAGCCGCAGTTATGGCGATGAGCAGTTCTTC. Translated, it gives CASSRSYGDEQFF.

This clone has a handful of counts. V and J are TRBV30 and TRBJ1-1; no firm D call. V was cut by 3 bases and J by 0 bases, with 11 bases left in between. Germline loops: CDR1 GTSNPN, CDR2 SVGIG (reference sequence). The CDR3 runs 14 residues. The CDR3 loop is CAWSLTTLNTEAFF. CDR3 DNA: TGTGCCTGGAGCCTGACTACCTTGAACACTGAAGCTTTCTTT.

This chain connects TRBV4-1 to TRBJ2-1, with unresolved D. The germline V and J ends were trimmed by 1 base and 5 bases, with 6 bases remaining between them. The CDR3 runs 13 residues. Germline V gene data show CDR1 as MGHRA and CDR2 as YSYEKL. The CDR3, as DNA: TGCGCCAGCAGCCAAGTATTAGACAATGAGCAGTTCTTC. As protein: CASSQVLDNEQFF.

This sequence joins TRBV7-9 and TRBJ1-1; TRBD1 aligns across 7 bases. CDR1 and CDR2 from the germline V gene are SEHNR and FQNEAQ (reference sequence). CDR3 length: 14 amino acids. V lost 5 bases and J lost 3; bases outside the gene matches: 6. CDR3 residues: CASSDRALDTEAFF. The DNA of the CDR3 is TGTGCCAGCAGCGACAGGGCGCTCGACACTGAAGCTTTCTTT.

Only a few counts were recorded for this clone. The chain carries TRBV28 and TRBJ1-2; D not resolved. The V end was cut by 4 bases, the J end by 4 bases, with 7 bases between. CDR3 size: 12 residues. Germline CDR1 and CDR2: MDHEN and SYDVKM. The CDR3 sequence is CASSSRTYGYTF. The CDR3, as DNA: TGTGCCAGCAGTTCCAGGACCTATGGCTACACCTTC.

The rearrangement uses TRBV15 and TRBJ2-3; tentatively, D is TRBD1 or TRBD2 (5 bases each). The V end lost 0 bases, the J end lost 10 bases, and 17 bases lay between the germline ends. This CDR3 has 15 residues. Germline CDR1 reads LNHNV; CDR2 reads YYDKDF (reference sequence). The CDR3 reads CATSRDLSGTLPQYF. The CDR3 DNA reads TGTGCCACCAGCAGAGATCTGTCCGGGACCCTTCCGCAGTATTTT.

The CDR3 here is CASSSKPGGLPEAFF. The CDR3 DNA sequence: TGTGCCAGCAGCTCCAAGCCGGGGGGCCTTCCTGAAGCTTTCTTT. This chain joins TRBV9 and TRBJ1-1, with D tentatively TRBD1 (6 bases). The CDR3 spans 15 residues. Germline CDR1 and CDR2: SGDLS and YYNGEE. The V and J ends lost 4 bases and 6 bases respectively, with 19 bases between them.

This chain joins TRBV5-1 and TRBJ2-3; either TRBD1 or TRBD2 may fit D (6 bases each). The CDR3 is 16 residues long. V was cut by 2 bases and J by 5 bases, with 18 bases left in between. Per germline, CDR1 SGHRS and CDR2 YFSETQ. For the CDR3, the DNA is TGCGCCAGCAGCTTTGGTTATTCGGGGGCAGGAGATACGCAGTATTTT. Translation: CASSFGYSGAGDTQYF.

This chain uses TRBV30 with TRBJ1-2; a weak D match, TRBD1 (6 bases). The germline V gene has CDR1 GTSNPN and CDR2 SVGIG (reference sequence). The CDR3 extends over 13 amino acids. The V end lost 5 bases, the J end lost 3 bases, and 13 bases lay between the germline ends. CDR3 protein: CAWVQGGDYGYTF. Here the CDR3 DNA reads TGTGCCTGGGTACAGGGAGGAGACTATGGCTACACCTTC.